This TCR beta chain comes out of a study of molecular identifiers for immune sequencing clone quantification. The table lists this clonotype with many counts. Each CDR3 protein is one row after TCRdb ran MiXCR on the PCR reads. The table has 250,000 to 350,000 distinct CDR3 sequences, over 20% seen once; the top ten hold approximately 0.84%. The CDR3 totals 17 residues. Trimming removed 6 bases from V and 0 bases from J, with 15 bases in between. Looked up from germline, CDR1 is MDHEN and CDR2 is SYDVKM. The specimen was naive CD8+ T cells from blood, with Jurkat cell RNA spiked in. Described subset: FACS-sorted CD8+CD4-CCR7+CD45RA+ naive T cells. The origin of this receptor is a human donor in good health. Some libraries in this study had Jurkat cell RNA spiked in. The chain carries TRBV28 and TRBJ1-6, with D hard to call. CDR3 in amino acids: CASRLGWENSYNSPLHF. The CDR3 DNA reads as TGTGCCAGCAGGTTGGGATGGGAAAACTCCTATAATTCACCCCTCCACTTT.